Listed below are T cell receptor beta chains from one sample, sequenced in a study of regulatory T cells in long-lasting Graves disease. TCRdb re-called the multiplex PCR reads through MiXCR, storing one row per CDR3 protein. The sample gives roughly 450,000 distinct CDR3 sequences, approximately 22% of which show up once; less than 15% is in the top ten. The starting material was peripheral blood mononuclear cells (PBMCs), obtained when the disease was refractory, from a patient treated with antithyroid drugs. All receptors come from a female donor with Graves disease. CDR3s include the opening cysteine and the closing phenylalanine or tryptophan. A D gene is named only where the DNA matches it firmly. Clone size is given for some rows only: seen once, a few or many times, or a class if the clone is expanded.

cdr3_nt: TGTGCCAGCAGCTTAATTTTTTCCCCCCAGACAGGCTCTAGGGGGGAGACCCAGTACTTC; cdr3_aa: CASSLIFSPQTGSRGETQYF; j_call: TRBJ2-5; v_call: TRBV7-2; d_call: -; clone_size: few
cdr3_nt: TGTGCCAGCAGTCAAAATAGGGGGAGCTCCTACGAGCAGTACTTC; cdr3_aa: CASSQNRGSSYEQYF; j_call: TRBJ2-7; v_call: TRBV6-2/TRBV6-3; d_call: -; clone_size: few
cdr3_nt: TGTGCCAGCAGCTCGGCCAGGGGAAAGGGCCTCTACGAGCAGTACTTC; cdr3_aa: CASSSARGKGLYEQYF; j_call: TRBJ2-7; v_call: TRBV7-6; d_call: -; clone_size: -
cdr3_nt: TGTGCCAGCAGTTACGGGTCCGGGACAGGGGCGAGCACTGAAGCTTTCTTT; cdr3_aa: CASSYGSGTGASTEAFF; j_call: TRBJ1-1; v_call: TRBV6-2/TRBV6-3; d_call: TRBD1; clone_size: few
cdr3_nt: TGTGCCAGCAGGGGGCCGGGGGAGACCCAGTACTTC; cdr3_aa: CASRGPGETQYF; j_call: TRBJ2-5; v_call: TRBV7-2; d_call: -; clone_size: many
cdr3_nt: TGTGCCAGCAGTGAAGCGTGGGGTGGGCAGGGGGCGATTGGCTACACCTTC; cdr3_aa: CASSEAWGGQGAIGYTF; j_call: TRBJ1-2; v_call: TRBV6-1; d_call: TRBD1; clone_size: -
cdr3_nt: TGTGCCAGCAGCTTGCCCTTTGATACGCAGTATTTT; cdr3_aa: CASSLPFDTQYF; j_call: TRBJ2-3; v_call: TRBV12-3/TRBV12-4; d_call: -; clone_size: once
cdr3_nt: TGTGCCACCAGCAGCACCGGGACAGGGTACTATGGCTACACCTTC; cdr3_aa: CATSSTGTGYYGYTF; j_call: TRBJ1-2; v_call: TRBV15; d_call: TRBD1; clone_size: -
cdr3_nt: TGTGCCAGCAGTCGCCAGGGGTCCACTGAAGCTTTCTTT; cdr3_aa: CASSRQGSTEAFF; j_call: TRBJ1-1; v_call: TRBV12-3/TRBV12-4; d_call: -; clone_size: many
cdr3_nt: TGTGCCATCAGTGACTGGACTAGCGGGAGTGGTGAGCAGTTCTTC; cdr3_aa: CAISDWTSGSGEQFF; j_call: TRBJ2-1; v_call: TRBV10-3; d_call: TRBD2; clone_size: -
cdr3_nt: TGTGCCAGTAGTTTCCCTAGGACGGGAAACACTGAAGCTTTCTTT; cdr3_aa: CASSFPRTGNTEAFF; j_call: TRBJ1-1; v_call: TRBV19; d_call: -; clone_size: -
cdr3_nt: TGTGCCAGCACCCTTACAGGAAACAATCAGCCCCAGCATTTT; cdr3_aa: CASTLTGNNQPQHF; j_call: TRBJ1-5; v_call: TRBV6-1; d_call: -; clone_size: -
cdr3_nt: TGCAGTGGCGCAGGGACGAGCTCCTATAATTCACCCCTCCACTTT; cdr3_aa: CSGAGTSSYNSPLHF; j_call: TRBJ1-6; v_call: TRBV20-1; d_call: -; clone_size: -
cdr3_nt: TGTGCCAGCAGGCACCCGGGACTAGCGGGAGGAAATTACAATGAGCAGTTCTTC; cdr3_aa: CASRHPGLAGGNYNEQFF; j_call: TRBJ2-1; v_call: TRBV28; d_call: TRBD2; clone_size: few
cdr3_nt: TGCAGTGCTAGAGAAGGACTTTCGGGAAACACCATATATTTT; cdr3_aa: CSAREGLSGNTIYF; j_call: TRBJ1-3; v_call: TRBV20-1; d_call: -; clone_size: once
cdr3_nt: TGTGCCAGCAGCCCCAAGGGACTAGCGGGGGAGAGGCAAGAGACCCAGTACTTC; cdr3_aa: CASSPKGLAGERQETQYF; j_call: TRBJ2-5; v_call: TRBV7-6; d_call: TRBD2; clone_size: few
cdr3_nt: TGTGCCAGCAGCTTAACTGGGGACCGGTCAAGCGGGGAGCTGTTTTTT; cdr3_aa: CASSLTGDRSSGELFF; j_call: TRBJ2-2; v_call: TRBV7-3; d_call: -; clone_size: -
cdr3_nt: TGCAGCGTTGCGGGGGCCTCCTATGGCTACACCTTC; cdr3_aa: CSVAGASYGYTF; j_call: TRBJ1-2; v_call: TRBV29-1; d_call: -; clone_size: -
cdr3_nt: TGTGCCAGCGGCCAATTAACACAGGCCCCGAGCAATCAGCCCCAGCATTTT; cdr3_aa: CASGQLTQAPSNQPQHF; j_call: TRBJ1-5; v_call: TRBV28; d_call: -; clone_size: many
cdr3_nt: TGTGCCACCAGCAGCAACCGACAGGGGCGCGGGGCTGAAGCTTTCTTT; cdr3_aa: CATSSNRQGRGAEAFF; j_call: TRBJ1-1; v_call: TRBV15; d_call: TRBD1; clone_size: many
cdr3_nt: TGTGCCAGTAGTATACTCTCCGACGGGGAGCTGTTTTTT; cdr3_aa: CASSILSDGELFF; j_call: TRBJ2-2; v_call: TRBV19; d_call: -; clone_size: few
cdr3_nt: TGTGCCAGTAGGGCCCACAGGGTTGGGACTGAAGCTTTCTTT; cdr3_aa: CASRAHRVGTEAFF; j_call: TRBJ1-1; v_call: TRBV19; d_call: -; clone_size: few
cdr3_nt: TGTGCCAGCAGCCAAGAGGTGACAGGCTATGGCTACACCTTC; cdr3_aa: CASSQEVTGYGYTF; j_call: TRBJ1-2; v_call: TRBV3-1; d_call: -; clone_size: few
cdr3_nt: TGTGCCAGCAGTTTACTAGCGGGGTCTAGCACAGATACGCAGTATTTT; cdr3_aa: CASSLLAGSSTDTQYF; j_call: TRBJ2-3; v_call: TRBV28; d_call: TRBD2; clone_size: few
cdr3_nt: TGTGCCAGCAGCTTCGGCGTAGCCTATGATGAAAAACTGTTTTTT; cdr3_aa: CASSFGVAYDEKLFF; j_call: TRBJ1-4; v_call: TRBV5-6; d_call: -; clone_size: -
cdr3_nt: TGTGCCGTGCCTCCTAGGGGACAGGGTTTGGAGACCCAGTACTTC; cdr3_aa: CAVPPRGQGLETQYF; j_call: TRBJ2-5; v_call: TRBV2; d_call: TRBD1; clone_size: many
cdr3_nt: TGCGCCAGCAGCCAAGATCTATTCAGGGGCGCAGGGTATAATTCACCCCTCCACTTT; cdr3_aa: CASSQDLFRGAGYNSPLHF; j_call: TRBJ1-6; v_call: TRBV4-3; d_call: -; clone_size: -
cdr3_nt: TGTGCCAGCAGTTACCCCCCGTATGGCGGAACCTACAATGAGCAGTTCTTC; cdr3_aa: CASSYPPYGGTYNEQFF; j_call: TRBJ2-1; v_call: TRBV6-2/TRBV6-3; d_call: -; clone_size: -
cdr3_nt: TGTGCCATCAGTGATGGGAGAACCGGACTAGCGGAAGAGACCCAGTACTTC; cdr3_aa: CAISDGRTGLAEETQYF; j_call: TRBJ2-5; v_call: TRBV10-3; d_call: TRBD2; clone_size: many
cdr3_nt: TGTGCCAGCAGCCAAGGACTAGCGGGGCACAATGAGCAGTTCTTC; cdr3_aa: CASSQGLAGHNEQFF; j_call: TRBJ2-1; v_call: TRBV2; d_call: TRBD2; clone_size: -
cdr3_nt: TGTGCCAGCAGCAATAACAGGGGAGGCAATCAGCCCCAGCATTTT; cdr3_aa: CASSNNRGGNQPQHF; j_call: TRBJ1-5; v_call: TRBV28; d_call: TRBD1; clone_size: -
cdr3_nt: TGTGCCAGCAGTGGACACTCCGAAGGGCACACTGAAGCTTTCTTT; cdr3_aa: CASSGHSEGHTEAFF; j_call: TRBJ1-1; v_call: TRBV6-1; d_call: -; clone_size: many
cdr3_nt: TGTGCCAGCAGTTTAGACCAAGGGACTTCCCAGCGGGGCACCGGGGAGCTGTTTTTT; cdr3_aa: CASSLDQGTSQRGTGELFF; j_call: TRBJ2-2; v_call: TRBV6-5; d_call: TRBD2; clone_size: -
cdr3_nt: TGTGCCAGCAGTTTACAGGGGGCTGGTGAAAAACTGTTTTTT; cdr3_aa: CASSLQGAGEKLFF; j_call: TRBJ1-4; v_call: TRBV7-2; d_call: TRBD1; clone_size: many
cdr3_nt: TGTGCCACCAGCAGGACAGGAACCAAAAACATTCAGTACTTC; cdr3_aa: CATSRTGTKNIQYF; j_call: TRBJ2-4; v_call: TRBV15; d_call: -; clone_size: few
cdr3_nt: TGTGCCAGCAGCGCGGGGGGGGCGAGGGTCGGGGAGCTGTTTTTT; cdr3_aa: CASSAGGARVGELFF; j_call: TRBJ2-2; v_call: TRBV12-3/TRBV12-4; d_call: TRBD2; clone_size: many
cdr3_nt: TGTGCCAGCAGCGTAGCGACGGGGGGAACCTACGAGCAGTACTTC; cdr3_aa: CASSVATGGTYEQYF; j_call: TRBJ2-7; v_call: TRBV9; d_call: TRBD2; clone_size: few
cdr3_nt: TGTGCCAGCAGCCCCTGGTGGGTCGATGAGCAGTTCTTC; cdr3_aa: CASSPWWVDEQFF; j_call: TRBJ2-1; v_call: TRBV9; d_call: -; clone_size: once
cdr3_nt: TGTGCCATCAGTGGGGAGGCGACTAATGAAAAACTGTTTTTT; cdr3_aa: CAISGEATNEKLFF; j_call: TRBJ1-4; v_call: TRBV10-3; d_call: -; clone_size: many
cdr3_nt: TGTGCCAGCAGTCCCGGGACTCCCCTCTACGAGCAGTACTTC; cdr3_aa: CASSPGTPLYEQYF; j_call: TRBJ2-7; v_call: TRBV12-3/TRBV12-4; d_call: -; clone_size: many
cdr3_nt: TGTGCCAGCAGTTCAGCCAACCCTCAGCATTTT; cdr3_aa: CASSSANPQHF; j_call: TRBJ1-5; v_call: TRBV28; d_call: -; clone_size: -
cdr3_nt: TGTGCCAGCAGCTCCCCCGGTTTTCGTTCCTATAATTCACCCCTCCACTTT; cdr3_aa: CASSSPGFRSYNSPLHF; j_call: TRBJ1-6; v_call: TRBV6-1; d_call: -; clone_size: many
cdr3_nt: TGTGCCAGCAGCCTTCGACAGGAGGCTAACTATGGCTACACCTTC; cdr3_aa: CASSLRQEANYGYTF; j_call: TRBJ1-2; v_call: TRBV13; d_call: -; clone_size: many
cdr3_nt: TGTGCCAGCCGCCGGGGGCGGAATCAGCCCCAGCATTTT; cdr3_aa: CASRRGRNQPQHF; j_call: TRBJ1-5; v_call: TRBV6-1; d_call: -; clone_size: -
cdr3_nt: TGTGCCAGCATGATACCTAGCACAGATACGCAGTATTTT; cdr3_aa: CASMIPSTDTQYF; j_call: TRBJ2-3; v_call: TRBV28; d_call: -; clone_size: -
cdr3_nt: TGCAGTGCTAGAGATACCTACTACGAGCAGTACTTC; cdr3_aa: CSARDTYYEQYF; j_call: TRBJ2-7; v_call: TRBV20-1; d_call: -; clone_size: few
cdr3_nt: TGTGCCAGTAGCGAAGGTGGGGTCACTGAAGCTTTCTTT; cdr3_aa: CASSEGGVTEAFF; j_call: TRBJ1-1; v_call: TRBV19; d_call: -; clone_size: few
cdr3_nt: TGTGCCAGCAGTTGGGACAGGGTTATCCCTCGCTCCTACGAGCAGTACTTC; cdr3_aa: CASSWDRVIPRSYEQYF; j_call: TRBJ2-7; v_call: TRBV6-2/TRBV6-3; d_call: TRBD1; clone_size: once
cdr3_nt: TGTGCCAGCAGCCCGAGACAAGGGAAGATGGACACTGAAGCTTTCTTT; cdr3_aa: CASSPRQGKMDTEAFF; j_call: TRBJ1-1; v_call: TRBV7-3; d_call: -; clone_size: -
cdr3_nt: TGTGCCAGCAGTGCGGGGATGGCGGTTGCTGAAGCTTTCTTT; cdr3_aa: CASSAGMAVAEAFF; j_call: TRBJ1-1; v_call: TRBV2; d_call: -; clone_size: -
cdr3_nt: TGCAGTGCTAGAGTGGTGAGGGGGCTCTCCTACGAGCAGTACTTC; cdr3_aa: CSARVVRGLSYEQYF; j_call: TRBJ2-7; v_call: TRBV20-1; d_call: TRBD1; clone_size: few
cdr3_nt: TGCGCCAGCAGCCAAGTCGGGGGGAGACTGAACACTGAAGCTTTCTTT; cdr3_aa: CASSQVGGRLNTEAFF; j_call: TRBJ1-1; v_call: TRBV4-1; d_call: -; clone_size: few
cdr3_nt: TGTGCCACCAAAGGACAGGGAGAGACCCAGTACTTC; cdr3_aa: CATKGQGETQYF; j_call: TRBJ2-5; v_call: TRBV15; d_call: TRBD1; clone_size: many
cdr3_nt: TGTGCCACCAGTGATGACACCTATGGCTACACCTTC; cdr3_aa: CATSDDTYGYTF; j_call: TRBJ1-2; v_call: TRBV24-1; d_call: -; clone_size: -
cdr3_nt: TGTGCCAGCAGTCAGAACAGGGTTACTAGCACAGATACGCAGTATTTT; cdr3_aa: CASSQNRVTSTDTQYF; j_call: TRBJ2-3; v_call: TRBV6-1; d_call: -; clone_size: once
cdr3_nt: TGTGCCAGCACCGACACAGGGAACCACGAGCAGTACTTC; cdr3_aa: CASTDTGNHEQYF; j_call: TRBJ2-7; v_call: TRBV6-1; d_call: -; clone_size: few
cdr3_nt: TGTGCCAGCAGCTTACTCCCGGGACGGACTAATTCACCCCTCCACTTT; cdr3_aa: CASSLLPGRTNSPLHF; j_call: TRBJ1-6; v_call: TRBV7-2; d_call: -; clone_size: few